The sequence of this T cell receptor (beta chain) was determined in a study of cytomegalovirus exposure and HLA in healthy donors. Note on this clone: Its cognate antigen is unknown.

Overall study findings and caveats: The study labeled 180 or so TCR beta chains cytomegalovirus-associated.

Here immunoSEQ multiplex PCR was the method, and the copy in TCRdb shows in-frame clones only, minus some. The repertoire holds 240,000 or so clones, with approximately 84% as singletons. Sequenced input: PBMCs. The sequence was collected from a woman aged 30 to 39 in good health and CMV-seropositive.

The CDR3 nucleotides are TGTGCCAGCAGCTTAGCGACAGGGGGTGGTGAAAAACTGTTTTTT. Its translation is CASSLATGGGEKLFF. This sequence joins TRBV7-6 and TRBJ1-4; 9 bases agree with TRBD1. Unmatched junction bases numbered 3, after V lost 0 bases and J lost 7 bases. The germline V gene has CDR1 SGHVS and CDR2 FNYEAQ. The CDR3 consists of 15 residues.